A single sample gave rise to the 5 T cell receptor beta chains below, sequenced in a study of Tregs in tolerant kidney transplant recipients. The table came from immunoSEQ multiplex PCR; TCRdb's copy has only in-frame clones and leaves some out. This sample carries about 110,000 clones, 90% of them seen once, and the ten largest clones take roughly 0.31%. Sequencing was performed on CD4+ T cells from blood, taken before the transplant. These receptors were obtained from a human donor who received a combined kidney and bone marrow transplant.

This clone came up once. The chain joins TRBV10-3 to TRBJ2-3; weak D call: TRBD1 (5 bases). The length of the CDR3 is 12 residues. Germline V gene lookup returns CDR1 ENHRY and CDR2 SYGVKD. V gave up 10 bases and J gave up 6 bases, with 14 bases separating them. The CDR3 sequence: CATRALVDTQYF. CDR3 sequence (DNA): TGTGCCACCAGGGCCCTTGTGGATACGCAGTATTTT.

The gene calls are TRBV30 and TRBJ2-3; D is uncertain. This CDR3 region has 18 residues. Germline CDR1 is GTSNPN and CDR2 is SVGIG (reference sequence). Trimming shortened V by 0 bases and J by 1 base, and 20 bases separated the two germline ends. CDR3 nucleotides: TGTGCCTGGAGTGTATCGTCGGTTGAGGAAAGACGCACAGATACGCAGTATTTT. It is translated as CAWSVSSVEERRTDTQYF.

This clone was detected a few times. The chain employs TRBV6-5 and TRBJ2-3; 8 bases align to TRBD1. This CDR3 has 14 residues. The J segment lost 2 bases and the V segment lost 5 bases, leaving 3 bases of the junction unmatched. CDR1 and CDR2 (germline): MNHEY, SVGAGI. CDR3 bases: TGTGCCAGCAGTCGGGACAGGACCACAGATACGCAGTATTTT. Translation gives CASSRDRTTDTQYF.

This chain links TRBV9 with TRBJ2-1; a possible D gene is TRBD2 (5 bases). The CDR3 is 15 residues long. V lost 4 bases and J 5 bases, leaving 16 bases between the germline ends. Germline loops: CDR1 SGDLS, CDR2 YYNGEE. Here the CDR3 reads CASSLSQRTNNEQFF. The CDR3 DNA sequence: TGTGCCAGCAGCCTCTCCCAGCGGACCAACAATGAGCAGTTCTTC.

CDR3 amino acids: CASSLDGRGNTEAFF. Here the CDR3 DNA reads TGTGCCAGCAGCTTAGACGGTAGGGGGAACACTGAAGCTTTCTTT. The V and J genes are TRBV7-9 and TRBJ1-1; D perhaps matches TRBD1 (5 bases). In germline, CDR1 is SEHNR, CDR2 FQNEAQ (reference sequence). V was pared by 1 base and J by 1 base, with 10 bases between. The CDR3 loop spans 15 amino acids.